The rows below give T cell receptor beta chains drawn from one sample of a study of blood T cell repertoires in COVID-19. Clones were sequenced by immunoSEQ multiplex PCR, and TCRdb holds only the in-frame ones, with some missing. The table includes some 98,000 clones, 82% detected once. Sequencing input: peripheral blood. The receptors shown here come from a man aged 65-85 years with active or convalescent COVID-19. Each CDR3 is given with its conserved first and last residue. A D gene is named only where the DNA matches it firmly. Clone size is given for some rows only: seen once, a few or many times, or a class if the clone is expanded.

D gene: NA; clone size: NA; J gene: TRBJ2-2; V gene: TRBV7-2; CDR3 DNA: TGTGCCAGCAGCTTAGCGGGGAGAGGGACCGGGGAGCTGTTTTTT; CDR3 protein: CASSLAGRGTGELFF
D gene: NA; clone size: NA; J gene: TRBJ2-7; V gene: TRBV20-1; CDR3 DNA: TGCAGTGCTAGTCCCCAGGTGGCTTCCTACGAGCAGTACTTC; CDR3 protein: CSASPQVASYEQYF
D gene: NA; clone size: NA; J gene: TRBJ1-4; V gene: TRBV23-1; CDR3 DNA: TGCGCCAGCAGTCAGCGCCCCGAAAGTGAAAAACTGTTTTTT; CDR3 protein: CASSQRPESEKLFF
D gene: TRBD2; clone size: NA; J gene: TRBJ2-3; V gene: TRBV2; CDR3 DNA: TGTGCCAGCAAAGGGACTAGCGGGGGGGCAAGAGATACGCAGTATTTT; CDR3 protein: CASKGTSGGARDTQYF
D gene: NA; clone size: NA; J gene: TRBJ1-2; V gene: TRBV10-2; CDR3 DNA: TGCGCCAGCAGTGAGTGGGCAGGGAGGGGCTATGGCTACACCTTC; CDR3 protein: CASSEWAGRGYGYTF
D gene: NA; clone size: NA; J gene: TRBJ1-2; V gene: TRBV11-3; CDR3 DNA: TGTGCCAGCAGCTTAGAGGGGAGCGGCTACACCTTC; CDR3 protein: CASSLEGSGYTF
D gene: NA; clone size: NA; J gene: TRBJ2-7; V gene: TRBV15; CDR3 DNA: TGTGCCACCAGCAGGGCCGGGACAACCTACGAGCAGTACTTC; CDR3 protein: CATSRAGTTYEQYF
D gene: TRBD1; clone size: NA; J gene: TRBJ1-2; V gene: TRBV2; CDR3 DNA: TGTGCCAGCGCACCCCAGGGGGCGCATGGCTACACCTTC; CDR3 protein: CASAPQGAHGYTF
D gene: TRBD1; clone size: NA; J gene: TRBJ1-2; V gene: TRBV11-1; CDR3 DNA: TGTGCCAGCAGCCCACGGACAGGGAATAACTATGGCTACACCTTC; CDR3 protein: CASSPRTGNNYGYTF
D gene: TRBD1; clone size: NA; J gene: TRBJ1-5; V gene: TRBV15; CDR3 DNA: TGTGCCACCAGCAGGGGACAGGGGTATCAGCCCCAGCATTTT; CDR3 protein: CATSRGQGYQPQHF
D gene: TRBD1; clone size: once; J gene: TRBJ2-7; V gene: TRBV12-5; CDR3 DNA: TGTGCTAGTGGTCCCGGGACAGGTCCTAGTGGGCAGTACTTC; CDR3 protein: CASGPGTGPSGQYF
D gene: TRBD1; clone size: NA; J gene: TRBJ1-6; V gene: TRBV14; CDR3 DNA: TGTGCCAGCAGCCAAGACACAGGGGGTAGGTCACCCCTCCACTTT; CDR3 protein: CASSQDTGGRSPLHF
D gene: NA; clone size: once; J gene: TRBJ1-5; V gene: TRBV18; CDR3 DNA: TGTGCCAGCTCGACCGACACTCATCAGCCCCAGCATTTT; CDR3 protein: CASSTDTHQPQHF
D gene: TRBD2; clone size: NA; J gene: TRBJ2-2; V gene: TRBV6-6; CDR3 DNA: TGTGCCAGCAGTCGTGGACTAGCGGGGGGGAACACCGGGGAGCTGTTTTTT; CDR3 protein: CASSRGLAGGNTGELFF
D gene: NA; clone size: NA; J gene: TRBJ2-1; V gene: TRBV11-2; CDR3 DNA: TGTGCCAGCAGCTCCTTCCTAGAAGGTGAGCAGTTCTTC; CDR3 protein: CASSSFLEGEQFF
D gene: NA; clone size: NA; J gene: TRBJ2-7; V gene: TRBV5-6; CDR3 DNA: TGTGCCAGCAGCCAACAGGGAGGGTGGTCCTACGAGCAGTACTTC; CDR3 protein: CASSQQGGWSYEQYF
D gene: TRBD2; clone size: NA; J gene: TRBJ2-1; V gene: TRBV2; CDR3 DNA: TGTGCCAGCGTCACTAGCGGGGGTTACAATGAGCAGTTCTTC; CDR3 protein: CASVTSGGYNEQFF
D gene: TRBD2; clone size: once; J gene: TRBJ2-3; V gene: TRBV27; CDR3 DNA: TGTGCCAGCAGTCCAGGACTAGCGGGGGGGACAGATACGCAGTATTTT; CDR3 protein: CASSPGLAGGTDTQYF
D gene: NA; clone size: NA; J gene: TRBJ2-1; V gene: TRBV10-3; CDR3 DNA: TGTGCCATAACTAGAGACGGCAATGAGCAGTTCTTC; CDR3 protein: CAITRDGNEQFF
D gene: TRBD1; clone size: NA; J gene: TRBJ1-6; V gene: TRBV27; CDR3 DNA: TGTGCCAGCAGTTTATCCCCTACAGGGGGCCCTTCACCCCTCCACTTT; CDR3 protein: CASSLSPTGGPSPLHF
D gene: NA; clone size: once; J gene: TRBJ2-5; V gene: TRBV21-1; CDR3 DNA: TGTGCCAGCAGCGGAGGAGGGGCGGGGGGCAAAGAGACCCAGTACTTC; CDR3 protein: CASSGGGAGGKETQYF
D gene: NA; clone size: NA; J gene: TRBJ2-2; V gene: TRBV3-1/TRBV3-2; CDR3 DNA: TGTGCCAGCAGCCACGCCGGGGAGCTGTTTTTT; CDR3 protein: CASSHAGELFF
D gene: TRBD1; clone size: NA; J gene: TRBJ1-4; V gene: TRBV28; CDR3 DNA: TGTGCCAGCAGGGAATTGGGGACAGGGGATGAAAAACTGTTTTTT; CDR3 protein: CASRELGTGDEKLFF
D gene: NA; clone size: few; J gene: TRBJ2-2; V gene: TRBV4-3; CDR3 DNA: TGCGCCAGCAGCCAAGACTCGGCCGGGGAGCTGTTTTTT; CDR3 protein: CASSQDSAGELFF
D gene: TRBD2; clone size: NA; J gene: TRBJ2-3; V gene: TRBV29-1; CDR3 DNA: TGCAGCGCATCGACCTCTAGCGGCCAAGATACGCAGTATTTT; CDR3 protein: CSASTSSGQDTQYF
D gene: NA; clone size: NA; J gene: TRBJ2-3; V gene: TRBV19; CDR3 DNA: TGTGCCAGTAGTGGGCAACAGGTTCTTGGCGATCTTCGCACAGATACGCAGTATTTT; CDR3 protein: CASSGQQVLGDLRTDTQYF
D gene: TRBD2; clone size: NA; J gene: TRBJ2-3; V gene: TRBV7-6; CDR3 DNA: TGTGCCAGCAGCTTAGAGGCTAGCGGGGGGCGCACAGATACGCAGTATTTT; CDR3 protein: CASSLEASGGRTDTQYF
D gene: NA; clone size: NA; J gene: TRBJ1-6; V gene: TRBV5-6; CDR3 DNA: TGTGCCAGCAGCTTGGAGCAGGGTACCTATAATTCACCCCTCCACTTT; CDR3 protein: CASSLEQGTYNSPLHF
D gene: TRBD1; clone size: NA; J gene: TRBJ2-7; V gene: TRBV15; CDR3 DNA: TGTGCCACCAGCAGTGGATCGGACAGGACGGGCGAGCAGTACTTC; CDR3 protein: CATSSGSDRTGEQYF
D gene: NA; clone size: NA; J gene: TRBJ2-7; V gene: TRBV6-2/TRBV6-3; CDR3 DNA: TGTGCCAGCAGTCAAACAGCCGAGCAGTACTTC; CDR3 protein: CASSQTAEQYF
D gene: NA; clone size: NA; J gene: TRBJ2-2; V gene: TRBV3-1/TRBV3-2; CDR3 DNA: TGTGCCAGCAGCCAAGTTCTGACCTCGGGGTCAAAAGGGGGGGAGCTGTTTTTT; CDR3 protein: CASSQVLTSGSKGGELFF
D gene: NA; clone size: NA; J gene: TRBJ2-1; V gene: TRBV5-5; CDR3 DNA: TGTGCCAGCAGCCCCGTTCCGGAGAGCGCGGCCTACAATGAGCAGTTCTTC; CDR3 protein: CASSPVPESAAYNEQFF
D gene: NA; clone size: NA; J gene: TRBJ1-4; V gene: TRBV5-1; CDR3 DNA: TGCGCCAGCAGCCGTGGGGTGGGGCAGACTGAAAAACTGTTTTTT; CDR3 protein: CASSRGVGQTEKLFF
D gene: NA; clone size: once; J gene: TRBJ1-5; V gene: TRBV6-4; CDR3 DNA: TGTGCCAGCAGTGCCATGGACAGTGGAGATAGCAATCAGCCCCAGCATTTT; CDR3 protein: CASSAMDSGDSNQPQHF
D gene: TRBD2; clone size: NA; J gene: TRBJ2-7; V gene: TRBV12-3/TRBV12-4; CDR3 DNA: TGTGCCAGCAGAATCGCGGGGGTCTACGAGCAGTACTTC; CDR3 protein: CASRIAGVYEQYF
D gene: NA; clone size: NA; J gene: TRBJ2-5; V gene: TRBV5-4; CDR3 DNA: TGTGCCAGCAGCTTCGGGGGTCTCAGGGAGACCCAGTACTTC; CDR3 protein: CASSFGGLRETQYF
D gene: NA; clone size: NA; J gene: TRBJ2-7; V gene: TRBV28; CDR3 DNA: TGTGCCAGCACCCCCCCGTCCGCGGACTACGAGCAGTACTTC; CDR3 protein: CASTPPSADYEQYF
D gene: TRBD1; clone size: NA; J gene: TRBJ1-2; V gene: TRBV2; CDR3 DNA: TGTGCCAGCAGTCCGGACAGGGGGCATAATGGCTACACCTTC; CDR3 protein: CASSPDRGHNGYTF
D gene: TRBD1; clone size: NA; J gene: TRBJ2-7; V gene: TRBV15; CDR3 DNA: TGTGCCACCAGCAGACAGGGGGCTTCCTACGAGCAGTACTTC; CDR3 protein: CATSRQGASYEQYF
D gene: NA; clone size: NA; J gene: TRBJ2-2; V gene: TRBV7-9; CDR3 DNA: TGTGCCAGCAGCTTAGCTAGCGCGACCGGGGAGCTGTTTTTT; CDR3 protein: CASSLASATGELFF
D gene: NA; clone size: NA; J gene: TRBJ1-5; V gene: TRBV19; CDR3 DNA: TGTGCCAGTAGTATTATCGATCAGCCCCAGCATTTT; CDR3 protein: CASSIIDQPQHF
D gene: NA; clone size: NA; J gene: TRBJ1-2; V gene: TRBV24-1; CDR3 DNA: TGTGCCAACGGGGAGGGCAATGGCTACACCTTC; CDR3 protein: CANGEGNGYTF
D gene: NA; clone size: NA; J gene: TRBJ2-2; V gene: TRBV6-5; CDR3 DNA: TGTGCCAGCAGCACCGGGACAACGAGGACCGGGGAGCTGTTTTTT; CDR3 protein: CASSTGTTRTGELFF
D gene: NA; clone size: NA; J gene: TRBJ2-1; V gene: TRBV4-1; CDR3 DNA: TGCGCCAGCAGCCAAGATCGCGGGGCGGTATACAATGAGCAGTTCTTC; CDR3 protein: CASSQDRGAVYNEQFF
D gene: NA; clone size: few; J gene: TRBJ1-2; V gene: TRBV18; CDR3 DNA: TGTGCCAGCTCACCACCGACAAGTTCTGGCTATGGCTACACCTTC; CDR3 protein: CASSPPTSSGYGYTF